A selection of T cell receptor beta chains follows, all from one sample in a study of identical twins. Via MiXCR, TCRdb re-called the 5' RACE reads, giving one row per CDR3 protein. Found here are about 530,000 distinct CDR3 sequences, nearly 15% of them singletons; the top ten hold roughly 0.44%. A further study also used this sample, focusing on yellow fever vaccine responses in identical twins.

The sample taken for sequencing was CD4+ T cells sorted from blood. These receptor sequences come from a woman aged 18-29 years in good health. Each CDR3 is given with its conserved first and last residue. Fields, in order: clone size, D gene, J gene, V gene, CDR3 protein, CDR3 DNA. A D gene is named only where the DNA matches it firmly. Clone size is given for some rows only: seen once, a few or many times, or a class if the clone is expanded.

clone size: .; D gene: TRBD1; J gene: TRBJ1-3; V gene: TRBV12-3/TRBV12-4; CDR3 protein: CASRPLDRGLSGNTIYF; CDR3 DNA: TGTGCCAGCAGACCTCTTGACAGGGGGCTTTCTGGAAACACCATATATTTT
clone size: few; D gene: TRBD2; J gene: TRBJ2-2; V gene: TRBV2; CDR3 protein: CASSGGLVYRELFF; CDR3 DNA: TGTGCCAGCAGCGGGGGACTAGTTTATCGGGAGCTGTTTTTT
clone size: .; D gene: .; J gene: TRBJ2-2; V gene: TRBV28; CDR3 protein: CASSLIGNLGTGELFF; CDR3 DNA: TGTGCCAGCAGTTTAATAGGGAACCTCGGCACCGGGGAGCTGTTTTTT
clone size: .; D gene: .; J gene: TRBJ2-3; V gene: TRBV2; CDR3 protein: CASKFSTRDSSTDTQYF; CDR3 DNA: TGTGCCAGCAAGTTCTCTACCCGGGACTCTAGCACAGATACGCAGTATTTT
clone size: .; D gene: TRBD1; J gene: TRBJ1-1; V gene: TRBV3-1; CDR3 protein: CASSQAPTGARTEAFF; CDR3 DNA: TGTGCCAGCAGCCAAGCCCCGACAGGGGCAAGGACTGAAGCTTTCTTT
clone size: few; D gene: .; J gene: TRBJ1-6; V gene: TRBV12-3/TRBV12-4; CDR3 protein: CASSLRGGHSPLHF; CDR3 DNA: TGTGCCAGCAGTTTGAGGGGGGGGCATTCACCCCTCCACTTT
clone size: .; D gene: .; J gene: TRBJ2-1; V gene: TRBV25-1; CDR3 protein: CASSVGGPYNEQFF; CDR3 DNA: TGTGCCAGCAGTGTAGGGGGACCCTACAATGAGCAGTTCTTC
clone size: .; D gene: TRBD2; J gene: TRBJ2-3; V gene: TRBV7-8; CDR3 protein: CASSAVGLAGRDTQYF; CDR3 DNA: TGTGCCAGCAGCGCGGTTGGTCTAGCGGGAAGGGATACGCAGTATTTT
clone size: .; D gene: TRBD2; J gene: TRBJ2-1; V gene: TRBV15; CDR3 protein: CATSRDLLAGLYNEQFF; CDR3 DNA: TGTGCCACCAGCAGAGATCTCCTAGCGGGGCTCTACAATGAGCAGTTCTTC
clone size: .; D gene: TRBD2; J gene: TRBJ2-7; V gene: TRBV4-1; CDR3 protein: CASSQRASGSYEQYF; CDR3 DNA: TGCGCCAGCAGCCAGAGGGCTAGCGGGAGCTACGAGCAGTACTTC
clone size: few; D gene: TRBD2; J gene: TRBJ2-2; V gene: TRBV9; CDR3 protein: CASSVAPSGKSGELFF; CDR3 DNA: TGTGCCAGCAGCGTAGCACCTAGCGGGAAGTCCGGGGAGCTGTTTTTT
clone size: many; D gene: .; J gene: TRBJ2-5; V gene: TRBV5-1; CDR3 protein: CASSQQALQETQYF; CDR3 DNA: TGCGCCAGCAGCCAGCAGGCTCTCCAAGAGACCCAGTACTTC
clone size: many; D gene: .; J gene: TRBJ1-3; V gene: TRBV29-1; CDR3 protein: CSVADSAGNTIYF; CDR3 DNA: TGCAGCGTCGCGGACAGTGCTGGAAACACCATATATTTT
clone size: few; D gene: TRBD2; J gene: TRBJ2-5; V gene: TRBV20-1; CDR3 protein: CSARVAGEQETQYF; CDR3 DNA: TGCAGTGCTAGGGTAGCGGGAGAGCAAGAGACCCAGTACTTC
clone size: few; D gene: TRBD2; J gene: TRBJ2-1; V gene: TRBV14; CDR3 protein: CASSQEASGIYNEQFF; CDR3 DNA: TGTGCCAGCAGCCAAGAAGCTAGCGGGATTTACAATGAGCAGTTCTTC
clone size: .; D gene: .; J gene: TRBJ2-5; V gene: TRBV11-2; CDR3 protein: CASTYGVGRQETQYF; CDR3 DNA: TGTGCCAGCACCTATGGGGTGGGGCGTCAAGAGACCCAGTACTTC
clone size: .; D gene: TRBD2; J gene: TRBJ2-2; V gene: TRBV12-3/TRBV12-4; CDR3 protein: CASSRTPGGATGELFF; CDR3 DNA: TGTGCCAGCAGTCGAACTCCGGGGGGGGCTACCGGGGAGCTGTTTTTT
clone size: .; D gene: .; J gene: TRBJ1-2; V gene: TRBV5-5; CDR3 protein: CASSLPGTAWGYTF; CDR3 DNA: TGTGCCAGCAGTTTACCAGGAACCGCGTGGGGCTACACCTTC
clone size: few; D gene: .; J gene: TRBJ1-1; V gene: TRBV2; CDR3 protein: CASSTGPMNTEAFF; CDR3 DNA: TGTGCCAGCTCCACGGGGCCCATGAACACTGAAGCTTTCTTT
clone size: few; D gene: .; J gene: TRBJ1-6; V gene: TRBV12-3/TRBV12-4; CDR3 protein: CASSSGEGSPLHF; CDR3 DNA: TGTGCCAGCAGCTCAGGGGAGGGCTCACCCCTCCACTTT
clone size: .; D gene: .; J gene: TRBJ2-6; V gene: TRBV6-5; CDR3 protein: CASSYSGVTGANVLTF; CDR3 DNA: TGTGCCAGCAGTTACTCGGGAGTTACCGGGGCCAACGTCCTGACTTTC
clone size: many; D gene: TRBD1; J gene: TRBJ2-5; V gene: TRBV28; CDR3 protein: CAPAGQGGGQETQYF; CDR3 DNA: TGTGCCCCAGCAGGACAGGGGGGCGGTCAAGAGACCCAGTACTTC